A selection of T cell receptor beta chains follows, all from one sample in a study of T cells in Graves' hyperthyroidism and ophthalmopathy. TCRdb reanalysed the multiplex PCR reads using MiXCR and keeps one entry per CDR3 protein. The table records about 550,000 distinct CDR3 sequences, 20% to 25% of them present only once. The sequenced sample consisted of blood. Receptors were obtained from a man aged 18 to 30 with Graves' hyperthyroidism. The CDR3 runs from the conserved cysteine through the conserved F or W. Fields, in order: V gene, clone size, J gene, D gene, CDR3 length, CDR3 DNA, CDR3 protein. The D gene is left open where the match is weak. Clone size, where shown, is once, few, many, or a class for clones that have expanded.

>TRBV28|many|TRBJ2-7|TRBD1|15
TGTGCCAGCAGTTTGGGGACAGGGCGAGCCGACGAGCAGTACTTC
CASSLGTGRADEQYF
>TRBV20-1|.|TRBJ1-1|.|14
TGCAGTGCTAGAGATCACTTGACGAACACTGAAGCTTTCTTT
CSARDHLTNTEAFF
>TRBV11-2|.|TRBJ1-1|.|15
TGTGCCAGCACCAAATACGTTGGGGGGAACACTGAAGCTTTCTTT
CASTKYVGGNTEAFF
>TRBV12-3/TRBV12-4|many|TRBJ1-5|TRBD1|13
TGTGCCAGCAAAACAGGGGCGGGTCAGCCCCAGCATTTT
CASKTGAGQPQHF
>TRBV19|.|TRBJ1-2|.|16
TGTGCCAGTAGTATTGCCCGACAGGCTGTTAACTATGGCTACACCTTC
CASSIARQAVNYGYTF
>TRBV28|many|TRBJ2-7|.|14
TGTGCCAGCAGTTTTCTTGGCACGTCGGCCGAGCAGTACTTC
CASSFLGTSAEQYF
>TRBV6-1|many|TRBJ2-7|.|11
TGTGCCAGCGCTATAACCTACGAGCAGTACTTC
CASAITYEQYF
>TRBV12-3/TRBV12-4|many|TRBJ2-2|.|15
TGTGCCAGCAGTTACGGGACCGAGAACACCGGGGAGCTGTTTTTT
CASSYGTENTGELFF
>TRBV30|many|TRBJ1-1|.|12
TGTGCCTGGAGTGGTCAACCGACTGAAGCTTTCTTT
CAWSGQPTEAFF
>TRBV12-3/TRBV12-4|.|TRBJ1-1|.|13
TGTGCCAGCAGACTGGTACCGAACACTGAAGCTTTCTTT
CASRLVPNTEAFF
>TRBV19|many|TRBJ1-1|.|14
TGTGCCAGTGAGCCTGGGACGGTGAACACTGAAGCTTTCTTT
CASEPGTVNTEAFF
>TRBV20-1|few|TRBJ2-7|.|13
TGCAGTGCCTTCACAGGAGCCTCCTACGAGCAGTACTTC
CSAFTGASYEQYF
>TRBV6-1|.|TRBJ1-2|.|13
TGTGCCAGCACCCGAAGGTTAGACTATGGCTACACCTTC
CASTRRLDYGYTF
>TRBV12-3/TRBV12-4|.|TRBJ2-5|TRBD2|16
TGTGCCAGCAGTCACAAGCGCGGGGGGTACCAAGAGACCCAGTACTTC
CASSHKRGGYQETQYF
>TRBV9|many|TRBJ1-1|TRBD1|13
TGTGCCAGCAGCGTAGACAGGGGAACTGAAGCTTTCTTT
CASSVDRGTEAFF
>TRBV30|many|TRBJ2-5|.|12
TGTGCCTGGAGTACGGGGCCCCGGAGCCAGTACTTC
CAWSTGPRSQYF
>TRBV6-1|few|TRBJ1-1|.|16
TGTGCCAGCAGCGGGGTTTTGACAGAGGGCCGCACTGAAGCTTTCTTT
CASSGVLTEGRTEAFF
>TRBV14|many|TRBJ2-5|TRBD2|15
TGTGCCAGCAGCCAACCTAGCGGGGGCGCAGAGACCCAGTACTTC
CASSQPSGGAETQYF
>TRBV6-1|.|TRBJ2-7|.|12
TGTGCCAGCAGTGAAACTAGAGCCGAGCAGTACTTC
CASSETRAEQYF
>TRBV6-1|.|TRBJ1-2|.|14
TGTGTCAGCGGTGAATTGGGCAGGGAAGGTGGCTACACCTTC
CVSGELGREGGYTF
>TRBV20-1|many|TRBJ2-2|.|13
TGCAGTGCTAGAGATCGGGGTTCGTGGAAGCTGTTTTTT
CSARDRGSWKLFF
>TRBV12-3/TRBV12-4|many|TRBJ1-1|.|13
TGTGCCAGCAGGCTTCAGATGAACACTGAAGCTTTCTTT
CASRLQMNTEAFF
>TRBV19|many|TRBJ1-1|.|15
TGTGCCAGTAGCCCCCGGACGGCCCGGCACACTGAAGCTTTCTTT
CASSPRTARHTEAFF
>TRBV6-1|few|TRBJ1-2|.|14
TGTGCCAGCAGTGAAAATGTGGAGGGCTATGGCTACACCTTC
CASSENVEGYGYTF
>TRBV20-1|many|TRBJ1-5|.|12
TGCAGTGCTACGTCCGGTAATCAGCCCCAGCATTTT
CSATSGNQPQHF
>TRBV19|.|TRBJ1-1|.|12
TGTGCCACCACCCAGGGGTCGGCTCCCGCTTTCTTT
CATTQGSAPAFF
>TRBV12-3/TRBV12-4|.|TRBJ1-1|.|13
TGTGCCAGCAGTTTTTTGATTCGCACTGAAGCTTTCTTT
CASSFLIRTEAFF
>TRBV3-1|few|TRBJ1-1|.|14
TGTGCCAGCAGCCAAGAGTGGGAGGGCACTGAAGCTTTCTTT
CASSQEWEGTEAFF
>TRBV6-1|many|TRBJ1-2|.|13
TGTGCCAGCAGCCGTCGGACAGCCCTTAGCTACACCTTC
CASSRRTALSYTF
>TRBV14|.|TRBJ1-2|.|15
TGTGCCAGCAGCCAAGAGTGGCAGGAAGACTATGGCTACACCTTC
CASSQEWQEDYGYTF
>TRBV6-2/TRBV6-3|many|TRBJ1-1|TRBD1|14
TGTGCCAGCAGTTACTCCCCACAGGGGGCTGAAGCTTTCTTT
CASSYSPQGAEAFF